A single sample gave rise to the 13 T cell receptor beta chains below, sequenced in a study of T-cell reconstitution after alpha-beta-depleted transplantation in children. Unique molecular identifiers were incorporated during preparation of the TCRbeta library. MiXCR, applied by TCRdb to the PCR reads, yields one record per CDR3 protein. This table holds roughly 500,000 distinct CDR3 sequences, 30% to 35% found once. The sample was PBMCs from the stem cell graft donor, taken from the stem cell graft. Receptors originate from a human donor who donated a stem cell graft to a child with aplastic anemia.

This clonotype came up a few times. This chain's CDR3 is CASNVLSLTGELFF. CDR3 DNA sequence: TGTGCCAGCAATGTGCTTTCTTTGACCGGGGAGCTGTTTTTT. J is TRBJ2-2 and V is TRBV6-1; D gene uncertain. Germline CDR1 is MNHNS and CDR2 is SASEGT. CDR3 length: 14 amino acids. Trimming shortened V by 7 bases and J by 5 bases, and 14 bases separated the two germline ends.

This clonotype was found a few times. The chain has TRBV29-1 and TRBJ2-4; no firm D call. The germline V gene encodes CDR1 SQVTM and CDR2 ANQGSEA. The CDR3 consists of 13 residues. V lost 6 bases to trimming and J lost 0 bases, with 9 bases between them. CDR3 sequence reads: CSVRATAKNIQYF. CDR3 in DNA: TGCAGCGTCCGAGCGACAGCCAAAAACATTCAGTACTTC.

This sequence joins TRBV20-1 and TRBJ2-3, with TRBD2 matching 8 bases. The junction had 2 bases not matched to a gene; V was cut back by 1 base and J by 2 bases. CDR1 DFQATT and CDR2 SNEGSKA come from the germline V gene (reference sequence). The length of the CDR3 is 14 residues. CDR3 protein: CSARVAGNTDTQYF. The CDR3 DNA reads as TGCAGTGCTAGAGTAGCGGGAAACACAGATACGCAGTATTTT.

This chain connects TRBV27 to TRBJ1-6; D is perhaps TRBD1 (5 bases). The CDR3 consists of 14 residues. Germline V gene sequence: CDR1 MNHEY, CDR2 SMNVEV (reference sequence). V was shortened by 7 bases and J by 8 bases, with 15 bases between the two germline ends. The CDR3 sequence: CASTRVGGDSPLHF. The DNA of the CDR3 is TGTGCCAGCACTAGAGTCGGGGGTGATTCACCCCTCCACTTT.

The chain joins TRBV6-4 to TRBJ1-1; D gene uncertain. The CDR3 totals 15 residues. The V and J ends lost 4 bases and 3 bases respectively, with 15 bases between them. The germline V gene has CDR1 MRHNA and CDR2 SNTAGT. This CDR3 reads CASSGSVLDDTEAFF. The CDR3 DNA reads TGTGCCAGCAGTGGCTCGGTGCTCGACGACACTGAAGCTTTCTTT.

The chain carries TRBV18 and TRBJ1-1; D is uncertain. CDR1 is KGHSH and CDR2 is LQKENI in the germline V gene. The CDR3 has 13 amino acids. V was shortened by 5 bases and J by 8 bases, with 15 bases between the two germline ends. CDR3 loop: CASSATGPAEAFF. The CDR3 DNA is TGTGCCAGCTCAGCGACGGGCCCAGCGGAAGCTTTCTTT.

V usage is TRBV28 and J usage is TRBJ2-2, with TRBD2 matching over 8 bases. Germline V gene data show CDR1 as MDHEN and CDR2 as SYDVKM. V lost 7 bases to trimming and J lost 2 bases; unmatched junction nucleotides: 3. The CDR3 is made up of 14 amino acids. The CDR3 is CASKRTSNTGELFF. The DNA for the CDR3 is TGTGCCAGCAAAAGGACTAGCAACACCGGGGAGCTGTTTTTT.

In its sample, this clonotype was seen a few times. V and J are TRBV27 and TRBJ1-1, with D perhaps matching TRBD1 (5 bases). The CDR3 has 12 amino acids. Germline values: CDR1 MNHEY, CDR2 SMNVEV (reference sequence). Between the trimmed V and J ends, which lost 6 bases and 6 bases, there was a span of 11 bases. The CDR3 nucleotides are TGTGCCAGCAGGGCAGGGTATGCTGAAGCTTTCTTT. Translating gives CASRAGYAEAFF.

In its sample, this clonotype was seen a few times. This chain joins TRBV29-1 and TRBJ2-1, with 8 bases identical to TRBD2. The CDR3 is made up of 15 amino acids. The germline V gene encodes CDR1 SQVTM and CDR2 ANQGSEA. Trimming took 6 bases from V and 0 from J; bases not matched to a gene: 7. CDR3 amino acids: CSVPSAGGSYNEQFF. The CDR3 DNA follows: TGCAGCGTACCCTCGGCGGGGGGCTCCTACAATGAGCAGTTCTTC.

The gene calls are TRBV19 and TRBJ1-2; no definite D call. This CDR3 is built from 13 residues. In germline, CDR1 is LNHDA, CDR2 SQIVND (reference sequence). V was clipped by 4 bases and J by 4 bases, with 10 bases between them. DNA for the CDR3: TGTGCCAGTAGTACGGACTCCCTCTATGGCTACACCTTC. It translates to CASSTDSLYGYTF.

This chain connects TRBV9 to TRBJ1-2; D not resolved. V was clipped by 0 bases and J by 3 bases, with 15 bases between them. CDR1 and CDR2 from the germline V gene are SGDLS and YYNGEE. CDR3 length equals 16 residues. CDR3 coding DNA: TGTGCCAGCAGCGTAGCTCTTATGACGGAATACTATGGCTACACCTTC. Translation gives CASSVALMTEYYGYTF.

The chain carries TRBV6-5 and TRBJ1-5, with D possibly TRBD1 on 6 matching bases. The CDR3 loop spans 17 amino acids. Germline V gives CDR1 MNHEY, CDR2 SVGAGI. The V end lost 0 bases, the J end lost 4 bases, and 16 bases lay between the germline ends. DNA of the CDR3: TGTGCCAGCAGTTACTCCTCTCGGACAGCGGTAAATCAGCCCCAGCATTTT. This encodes CASSYSSRTAVNQPQHF.

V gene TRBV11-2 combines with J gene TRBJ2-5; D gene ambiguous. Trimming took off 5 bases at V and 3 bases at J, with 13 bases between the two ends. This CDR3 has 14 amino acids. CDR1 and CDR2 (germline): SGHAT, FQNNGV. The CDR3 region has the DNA TGTGCCAGCAGCACAAGGACGGAGAAAGAGACCCAGTACTTC. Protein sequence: CASSTRTEKETQYF.